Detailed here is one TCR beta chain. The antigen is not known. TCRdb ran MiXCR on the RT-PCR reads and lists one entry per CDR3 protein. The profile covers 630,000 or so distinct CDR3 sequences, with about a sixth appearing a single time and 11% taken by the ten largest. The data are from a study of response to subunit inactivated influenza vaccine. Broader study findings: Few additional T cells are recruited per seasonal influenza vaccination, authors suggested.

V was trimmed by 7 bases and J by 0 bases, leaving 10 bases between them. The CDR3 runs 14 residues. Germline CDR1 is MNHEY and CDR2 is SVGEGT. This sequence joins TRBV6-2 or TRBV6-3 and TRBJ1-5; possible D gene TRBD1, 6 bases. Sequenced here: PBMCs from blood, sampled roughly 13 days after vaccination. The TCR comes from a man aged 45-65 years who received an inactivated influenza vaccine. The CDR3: CASNDRYSNQPQHF. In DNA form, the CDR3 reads TGTGCCAGCAACGACAGGTATAGCAATCAGCCCCAGCATTTT.